This T cell receptor beta chain was sequenced for a study of blood T cell repertoires in COVID-19. As for the study in general: COVID-19 samples from acute and convalescent phases originated in the United States, Italy and Spain. Nucleic acid was either cDNA or gDNA, and it came from T cells, B-cell-depleted T cells, or PBMCs.

Germline V CDR1 and CDR2: SEHNR, FQNEAQ (reference sequence). The CDR3 spans 15 residues. Trimming cost V 4 bases and J 2 bases; bases outside gene matches: 7. Sequencing used immunoSEQ multiplex PCR; TCRdb keeps in-frame clones, though not all of them. The sample contains tens of thousands of clones, roughly 77% of which appear only once. This clonotype was obtained from a man between 50 and 59 years old with active or convalescent COVID-19. The sequencing input was peripheral blood. This chain links TRBV7-9 with TRBJ1-2, with 7 bases matching TRBD1. CDR3 amino acids: CASSSWDSINYGYTF. CDR3 DNA sequence: TGTGCCAGCAGCTCCTGGGACAGTATAAACTATGGCTACACCTTC. Full variable domain (remainder filled in from reference TRBV7-9 and TRBJ1-2): DTGVSQNPRHKITKRGQNVTFRCDPISEHNRLYWYRQTLGQGPEFLTYFQNEAQLEKSRLLSDRFSAERPKGSFSTLEIQRTEQGDSAMYLCASSSWDSINYGYTFGSGTRLTVV.